Presented here are 11 T cell receptor beta chains from one specimen sequenced in a study of OX40 agonist ivuxolimab in advanced cancers. TCRdb's table, derived via immunoSEQ multiplex PCR, lists solely in-frame clones and lacks some. The sample yields some 87,000 clones, less than 95% seen once. Source: CD4+ or CD8+ T cells sorted from blood, taken in a trial of the OX40 agonist ivuxolimab. The receptor set was obtained from an adult with an advanced solid tumor such as melanoma, head and neck, liver or kidney cancer.

Details on this clone: At one end, the junction sequence differs from germline, possibly due to a read error. The chain is built from TRBV6-6 and TRBJ2-7, with D tentatively TRBD1 or TRBD2 (5 bases each). Germline CDR1 and CDR2: MNHNY and SVGAGI (reference sequence). The CDR3 is 11 residues long. The CDR3 nucleotides read TGTGCCAGCAGCTACCGGGACGCCAGGATCTTC. As protein: CASSYRDARIF.

The chain couples TRBV2 to TRBJ2-5; 8 positions agree with TRBD2. This CDR3 comprises 14 residues. In germline, CDR1 is SNHLY, CDR2 FYNNEI. Trimming cost V 2 bases and J 5 bases; bases outside gene matches: 4. CDR3 sequence reads: CASSEREGLETQYF. The CDR3 nucleotides read TGTGCCAGCAGTGAACGGGAGGGGCTGGAGACCCAGTACTTC.

V gene TRBV4-3 combines with J gene TRBJ2-1; 7 bases fit TRBD2. This CDR3 is built from 12 residues. The V gene's germline CDR1 is LGHNA and CDR2 YSLEER. The ends lost 1 base at V and 14 bases at J; junction bases unmatched: 5. CDR3 amino acids: CASSQGAGEKFF. The CDR3 nucleotides read TGCGCCAGCAGCCAAGGGGCGGGAGAGAAGTTCTTC.

This clone appeared a single time. V gene TRBV7-3 combines with J gene TRBJ2-2; 7 bases map to TRBD2. CDR3 length: 16 residues. CDR1 SGHTA and CDR2 FQGTGA come from the germline V gene. J gave up 0 bases and V 2 bases, and 3 bases lay outside the gene matches. CDR3: CASSLAGVPNTGELFF. The DNA for the CDR3 is TGTGCCAGCAGCTTAGCGGGAGTGCCGAACACCGGGGAGCTGTTTTTT.

The V call is TRBV11-2, the J call TRBJ1-4; D gene unclear. The CDR3 has 17 residues. Germline lookup yields CDR1 SGHAT and CDR2 FQNNGV. The ends were cut back, 4 bases at V and 0 bases at J, with 15 bases in the middle. CDR3 bases: TGTGCCAGCAGCTCCTCCACGGGGTTTTCAACTAATGAAAAACTGTTTTTT. Its protein product is CASSSSTGFSTNEKLFF.

This clone was detected a few times. The J gene is TRBJ2-2, the V gene TRBV5-1; weak D call: TRBD2 (5 bases). Trimming stripped 1 base from V and 1 base from J, with 8 bases between. The germline gives CDR1 SGHRS, CDR2 YFSETQ. The CDR3 spans 15 residues. The CDR3 nucleotides are TGCGCCAGCAGCTTGACCGGGGTGAACACCGGGGAGCTGTTTTTT. Its protein product is CASSLTGVNTGELFF.

Concerning this clone: One junction end does not reproduce the germline sequence, and a read error may be involved. The chain recombines TRBV7-7 with TRBJ2-7; no firm D call. CDR1 and CDR2 (germline): SSHAT, FNYEAQ (reference sequence). The CDR3 loop spans 14 amino acids. DNA for the CDR3: TGTGCTAGCAGCCCCGCAGGCTACTCCTACGAGCAGTACTTC. It is translated as CASSPAGYSYEQYF.

The chain uses TRBV6-6 and TRBJ1-4; TRBD1 is a possible D gene (5 bases). The length of the CDR3 is 15 residues. Germline values: CDR1 MNHNY, CDR2 SVGAGI (reference sequence). V was cut by 2 bases and J by 10 bases, with 17 bases left in between. The CDR3 coding sequence is TGTGCCAGCAGTTACAGAGACAGTGCCCGTGGAAAACTGTTTTTT. This sequence encodes CASSYRDSARGKLFF.

The rearrangement uses TRBV28 and TRBJ2-5; TRBD1 matches 8 bases. The J call may be wrong; the DNA end is better matched by TRBJ2-7. The CDR3 covers 13 residues. Germline V CDR1 and CDR2: MDHEN, SYDVKM. The DNA of the CDR3 is TGTGCCAGCAGTTCCTGGACAGGGACCGAGCAGTACTTC. This sequence encodes CASSSWTGTEQYF.

This clone was detected once. The V and J genes are TRBV21-1 and TRBJ1-1. TRBV21-1 is termed a pseudogene. The CDR3 runs 17 residues. CDR3 in DNA: TGTGCCAGCAGCAAAAGAGCGGGAAAGGGCGAGAACACTGAAGCTTTCTTT. Protein product: CASSKRAGKGENTEAFF.

The V call is TRBV4-1, the J call TRBJ2-1; TRBD2 matches 8 bases. J gave up 0 bases and V 5 bases, and 9 bases lay outside the gene matches. The CDR3 runs 17 residues. Germline CDR1 is MGHRA and CDR2 is YSYEKL. CDR3: CASSRGGLVPSYNEQFF. Here the CDR3 DNA reads TGCGCCAGCAGCAGAGGGGGACTAGTGCCCTCCTACAATGAGCAGTTCTTC.